Sequencing of this T cell receptor (beta chain) was carried out in a study of technical replicates of blood from a handful of donors (TCRdb year 2017). Libraries came from the immunoSEQ multiplex PCR assay. TCRdb took this table from immuneACCESS and kept in-frame rearrangements with V and J called. Such tables lack part of the clones; where checked against another copy, unresolved V genes explain under half of the gap, and the rest is unexplained. The sample data list 80,000 to 100,000 clones, and approximately 96% of these were observed just once. The ten largest clones represent approximately 0.33% of the sample. The V end gives up 2 bases and the J end 5 bases, leaving 4 bases in the junction not matched to a gene. The germline V gene (reference sequence) sets CDR1 to LNHDA and CDR2 to SQIVND. Including the terminal cysteine and phenylalanine, the CDR3 comprises 15 residues. Only the CDR3 DNA stays, 45 bases, in frame from base 1.

On this clone itself: Its antigen target is currently unknown. No base quality values were provided; no much bigger clone lies one nucleotide off.

Material for sequencing was T cells isolated from PBMCs. The receptor was derived from a human donor in good health. The rearranged chain carries TRBV19 and TRBJ2-3, with 10 bases in between that match TRBD2. The sequenced DNA is TGTGCCAGTAGTATAAGCGGGAGGGAAATAGATACGCAGTATTTT. Its protein product is CASSISGREIDTQYF.